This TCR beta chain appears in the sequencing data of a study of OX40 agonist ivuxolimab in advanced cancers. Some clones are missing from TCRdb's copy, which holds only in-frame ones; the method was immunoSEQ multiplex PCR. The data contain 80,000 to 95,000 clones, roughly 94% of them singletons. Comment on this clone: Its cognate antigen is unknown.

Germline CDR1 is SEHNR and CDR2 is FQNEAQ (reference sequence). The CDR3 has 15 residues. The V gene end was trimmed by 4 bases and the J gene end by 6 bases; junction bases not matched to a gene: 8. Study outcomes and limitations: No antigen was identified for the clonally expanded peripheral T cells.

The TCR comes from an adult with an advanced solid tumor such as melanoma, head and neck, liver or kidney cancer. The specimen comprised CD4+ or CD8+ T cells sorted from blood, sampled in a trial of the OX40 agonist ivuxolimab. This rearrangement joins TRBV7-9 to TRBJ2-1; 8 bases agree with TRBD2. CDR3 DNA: TGTGCCAGCAGCTCTAGCGGGCCAGCTCTCAATGAGCAGTTCTTC. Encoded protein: CASSSSGPALNEQFF.